A single sample gave rise to the 7 T cell receptor beta chains below, sequenced in a study of T cells after yellow fever vaccination. Via MiXCR, TCRdb re-called the 5' RACE reads, giving one row per CDR3 protein. Counted here are more than 30,000 distinct CDR3 sequences, less than 8% occurring once; the ten biggest clones make up approximately 23%. The sequences come from PBMCs, either bulk or a sorted T-cell subset (CD4+, CD8+, memory, or dextramer-sorted; not recorded which), collected on the day of the first yellow fever vaccination. Receptor source: a man aged 18-30 years who received the YFV17D yellow fever vaccine.

This clonotype has ten or more counts. V is TRBV18 and J is TRBJ2-5; the D is unclear. This CDR3 is 11 amino acids long. CDR1 is KGHSH, CDR2 LQKENI, per germline. Trimming removed 8 bases from V and 2 bases from J, with 6 bases in between. CDR3 protein: CASSPQETQYF. The CDR3, as DNA: TGTGCCAGCAGCCCTCAAGAGACCCAGTACTTC.

This clonotype was counted at least ten times. The chain has TRBV4-1 and TRBJ1-1; the D gene is possibly TRBD1 (5 bases). Per germline, CDR1 MGHRA and CDR2 YSYEKL. Trimming shortened V by 6 bases and J by 7 bases, and 15 bases separated the two germline ends. The CDR3 consists of 13 residues. Here the CDR3 reads CASSRGGLGEAFF. DNA of the CDR3: TGCGCCAGCAGTCGGGGGGGGTTGGGTGAAGCTTTCTTT.

There are many counts of this clonotype. DNA for the CDR3: TGCGCCAGCAGCTTGGGGTCTAGTAATGAGCAGTTCTTC. Translating it yields CASSLGSSNEQFF. This sequence joins TRBV5-1 and TRBJ2-1; D gene unclear. Deletions cut 0 bases from V and 7 bases from J, with 8 bases between. In germline, CDR1 is SGHRS, CDR2 YFSETQ. This CDR3 has 13 residues.

This clonotype was observed many times. The chain has TRBV5-1 and TRBJ1-5; D not resolved. Trimming shortened V by 2 bases and J by 2 bases, and 11 bases separated the two germline ends. CDR1 SGHRS and CDR2 YFSETQ come from the germline V gene. The CDR3 extends over 15 amino acids. This CDR3 is CASSFSSDGNQPQHF. CDR3 in DNA: TGCGCCAGCAGCTTTAGTTCAGATGGCAATCAGCCCCAGCATTTT. Filled out from reference TRBV5-1 and TRBJ1-5, the complete variable domain reads KAGVTQTPRYLIKTRGQQVTLSCSPISGHRSVSWYQQTPGQGLQFLFEYFSETQRNKGNFPGRFSGRQFSNSRSEMNVSTLELGDSALYLCASSFSSDGNQPQHFGDGTRLSIL.

This clonotype was counted ten times or more. The genes are TRBV29-1 and TRBJ1-1, with no clear D. CDR1 and CDR2 from the germline V gene are SQVTM and ANQGSEA. The CDR3 length is 12 residues. With 5 bases removed from V and 8 bases from J, the gap between germline ends came to 15 bases. The CDR3 bases are TGCAGCGTTTGTTCCCAAACCCCCGAAGCTTTCTTT. Its translation: CSVCSQTPEAFF. Complete variable domain (other parts from reference TRBV29-1 and TRBJ1-1): SAVISQKPSRDICQRGTSLTIQCQVDSQVTMMFWYRQQPGQSLTLIATANQGSEATYESGFVIDKFPISRPNLTFSTLTVSNMSPEDSSIYLCSVCSQTPEAFFGQGTRLTVV.

This clonotype was observed a handful of times. The chain employs TRBV7-2 and TRBJ1-2; no clear D gene. Germline CDR1 reads SGHTA; CDR2 reads FQGNSA. This CDR3 is built from 14 residues. V was clipped by 0 bases and J by 5 bases, with 10 bases between them. CDR3 in amino acids: CASSLAPTKYGYTF. CDR3 in DNA: TGTGCCAGCAGCTTAGCGCCCACGAAGTATGGCTACACCTTC.

This clonotype has at least ten counts. The chain couples TRBV5-5 to TRBJ2-6, with D hard to call. CDR3 size: 17 residues. The V gene's germline CDR1 is SGHKS and CDR2 YYEKEE (reference sequence). Trimming pared 0 bases from V and 4 bases from J, leaving 14 bases between. The CDR3 DNA follows: TGTGCCAGCAGCTTGGTCGGTTCCCTACACGGGGCCAACGTCCTGACTTTC. Its protein product is CASSLVGSLHGANVLTF.